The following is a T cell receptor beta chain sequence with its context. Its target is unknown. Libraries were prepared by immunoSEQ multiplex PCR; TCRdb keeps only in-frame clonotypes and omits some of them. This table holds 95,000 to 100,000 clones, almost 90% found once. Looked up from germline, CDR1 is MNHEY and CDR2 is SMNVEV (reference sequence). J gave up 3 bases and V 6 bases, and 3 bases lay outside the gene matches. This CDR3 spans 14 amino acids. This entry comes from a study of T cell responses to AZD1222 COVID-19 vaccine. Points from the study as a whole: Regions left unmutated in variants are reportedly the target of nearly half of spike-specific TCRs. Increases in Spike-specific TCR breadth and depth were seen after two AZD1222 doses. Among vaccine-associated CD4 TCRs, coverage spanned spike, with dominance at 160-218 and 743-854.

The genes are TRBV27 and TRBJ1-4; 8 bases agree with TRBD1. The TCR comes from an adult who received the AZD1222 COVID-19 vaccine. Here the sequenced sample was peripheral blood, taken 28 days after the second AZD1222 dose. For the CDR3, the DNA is TGTGCCAGCAGGACGACAGGGGCTAATGAAAAACTGTTTTTT. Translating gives CASRTTGANEKLFF. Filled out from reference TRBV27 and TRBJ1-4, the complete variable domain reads EAQVTQNPRYLITVTGKKLTVTCSQNMNHEYMSWYRQDPGLGLRQIYYSMNVEVTDKGDVPEGYKVSRKEKRNFPLILESPSPNQTSLYFCASRTTGANEKLFFGSGTQLSVL.